The 27 T cell receptor beta chains given below trace back to one sample, sequenced in a study of CD8 T cells in ankylosing spondylitis. Points from the study as a whole: Under 10 highly homologous variants formed a TCR beta motif that appeared characteristic of ankylosing spondylitis blood.

TCRdb reanalysed the 5' RACE reads using MiXCR and keeps one entry per CDR3 protein. This sample has around 890,000 distinct CDR3 sequences, with roughly 12% found just once. Their antigen targets remain unknown. Sequencing was performed on blood, either unsorted or a sorted T cell fraction (not recorded which). The receptors were gathered from a male donor with ankylosing spondylitis.

This clonotype was seen many times. The genes are TRBV29-1 and TRBJ2-1; 8 bases map to TRBD1. Unmatched junction bases numbered 7, after V lost 6 bases and J lost 3 bases. Germline V gene data show CDR1 as SQVTM and CDR2 as ANQGSEA. This CDR3 region has 14 residues. This CDR3 is CSVHQGAGYNEQFF. Written as DNA, the CDR3 is TGCAGCGTGCATCAGGGGGCAGGCTACAATGAGCAGTTCTTC.

V is TRBV20-1 and J is TRBJ1-2, with D hard to call. Between the trimmed V and J ends, which lost 3 bases and 6 bases, there was a span of 5 bases. Germline V lookup: CDR1 DFQATT, CDR2 SNEGSKA (reference sequence). The CDR3 extends over 10 amino acids. For the CDR3, the DNA is TGCAGTGCTAGTGAGGATGGCTACACCTTC. This gives the protein CSASEDGYTF.

The chain combines TRBV7-9 with TRBJ1-3; D gene uncertain. CDR1 is SEHNR, CDR2 FQNEAQ, per germline (reference sequence). V lost 5 bases, J lost 2 bases, and 7 bases lay in between. The CDR3 length is 13 residues. CDR3 coding DNA: TGTGCCAGCAGCACAGAACCTGGAAACACCATATATTTT. Protein sequence: CASSTEPGNTIYF. Based on the CDR3 plus reference TRBV7-9 and TRBJ1-3, the full variable domain is DTGVSQNPRHKITKRGQNVTFRCDPISEHNRLYWYRQTLGQGPEFLTYFQNEAQLEKSRLLSDRFSAERPKGSFSTLEIQRTEQGDSAMYLCASSTEPGNTIYFGEGSWLTVV.

This clonotype was found a few times. At one boundary the junction diverges from the germline segment, which might be a read error. This CDR3 is CSASLPGQGLF. The CDR3 DNA is TGCAGTGCTAGCCTCCCAGGACAGGGTCTATTT. The genes are TRBV20-1 and TRBJ1-4; 8 bases are a match to TRBD1. Germline V gene lookup returns CDR1 DFQATT and CDR2 SNEGSKA (reference sequence). There are 11 residues in the CDR3.

This clonotype occurred a few times. The V gene is TRBV9, the J gene TRBJ2-7; TRBD2 might be the D (5 bases). This CDR3 is 15 amino acids long. CDR1 and CDR2 (germline): SGDLS, YYNGEE. Trimming shortened V by 0 bases and J by 5 bases, and 15 bases separated the two germline ends. The chain's CDR3 is CASSVEVGAINEQYF. The CDR3 nucleotides read TGTGCCAGCAGCGTAGAAGTGGGAGCCATAAACGAGCAGTACTTC. Combining the CDR3 with reference TRBV9 and TRBJ2-7 gives the whole variable domain DSGVTQTPKHLITATGQRVTLRCSPRSGDLSVYWYQQSLDQGLQFLIQYYNGEERAKGNILERFSAQQFPDLHSELNLSSLELGDSALYFCASSVEVGAINEQYFGPGTRLTVT.

This clonotype was seen a handful of times. The chain combines TRBV10-3 with TRBJ2-7; 8 bases agree with TRBD2. Germline CDR1 and CDR2: ENHRY and SYGVKD. V dropped 4 bases and J dropped 7; count of bases not matched to a gene: 12. The CDR3 covers 15 residues. DNA for the CDR3: TGTGCCATCAGTGGGGGTTCTGGCGGGAGGTGGGAGCAGTACTTC. Translation: CAISGGSGGRWEQYF.

This clonotype came up many times. Here the CDR3 reads CASSGRGTGENGYTF. The CDR3 region has the DNA TGTGCCAGCAGTGGTAGAGGTACCGGTGAGAATGGCTACACCTTC. The chain combines TRBV28 with TRBJ1-2; the D is unclear. The CDR3 runs 15 residues. Looked up from germline, CDR1 is MDHEN and CDR2 is SYDVKM. V lost 5 bases and J lost 6, with 19 bases in between.

This clonotype was recorded many times. The CDR3 DNA follows: TGTGCCAGCAGCGCGGGACTAGCGGGAGGCTTCGAGTACTTC. It encodes CASSAGLAGGFEYF. The chain combines TRBV5-5 with TRBJ2-7, with 15 bases lining up with TRBD2. J lost 11 bases, V lost 4 bases, and 7 bases had no gene match. The CDR3 extends over 14 amino acids. Germline values: CDR1 SGHKS, CDR2 YYEKEE (reference sequence).

The V gene is TRBV19, the J gene TRBJ2-7; D possibly corresponds to TRBD2 (6 bases). Deletions cut 6 bases from V and 4 bases from J, with 19 bases between. This CDR3 contains 15 residues. Germline assignment: CDR1 LNHDA and CDR2 SQIVND (reference sequence). The CDR3 bases are TGTGCCAGTAGGAGGGAGGACGGGGAGAATTACGAGCAGTACTTC. Protein product: CASRREDGENYEQYF. The whole variable domain, remainder taken from reference TRBV19 and TRBJ2-7, is DGGITQSPKYLFRKEGQNVTLSCEQNLNHDAMYWYRQDPGQGLRLIYYSQIVNDFQKGDIAEGYSVSREKKESFPLTVTSAQKNPTAFYLCASRREDGENYEQYFGPGTRLTVT.

This rearrangement joins TRBV29-1 to TRBJ1-5, with D possibly TRBD1 on 6 matching bases. The CDR3 length is 14 residues. Germline CDR1 reads SQVTM; CDR2 reads ANQGSEA. V lost 7 bases, J lost 5 bases, and 18 bases lay in between. Written as DNA, the CDR3 is TGCAGCGCCCGTATCGGGGGGGCTGATCAGCCCCAGCATTTT. It specifies CSARIGGADQPQHF.

There are a few counts of this clonotype. This chain links TRBV6-2 or TRBV6-3 with TRBJ1-5; D not certain. The V end was cut by 6 bases, the J end by 6 bases, with 21 bases between. The CDR3 is 16 residues long. Germline CDR1 and CDR2: MNHEY and SVGEGT. CDR3 nucleotide sequence: TGTGCCAGCAGCCCTCCCCCGTATGGTTGGGGTCAGCCCCAGCATTTT. Protein sequence: CASSPPPYGWGQPQHF.

The chain uses TRBV7-2 and TRBJ2-7; tentative D call: TRBD1 (6 bases). Germline loops: CDR1 SGHTA, CDR2 FQGNSA. This CDR3 has 13 residues. V lost 5 bases to trimming and J lost 7 bases, with 15 bases between them. This CDR3 is CASSPGTPLEQYF. In DNA, the CDR3 is TGTGCCAGCAGCCCGGGGACACCCTTAGAGCAGTACTTC.

V and J are TRBV29-1 and TRBJ2-1, with D perhaps matching TRBD1 or TRBD2 (5 bases each). This CDR3 contains 14 residues. V was pared by 6 bases and J by 3 bases, with 15 bases between. The germline CDR1 and CDR2 sequences are SQVTM and ANQGSEA. This chain's CDR3 is CSVDPGPYYNEQFF. CDR3 coding DNA: TGCAGCGTCGACCCGGGACCCTACTACAATGAGCAGTTCTTC.

The CDR3 bases are TGCGCCAGCAGCTTGACCAGGGGGGACCAAGAGACCCAGTACTTC. Amino acids: CASSLTRGDQETQYF. The V and J genes are TRBV5-1 and TRBJ2-5, with a weak D call TRBD1 (7 bases). The CDR3 spans 15 residues. V was clipped by 1 base and J by 0 bases, with 10 bases between them. Germline V gene lookup returns CDR1 SGHRS and CDR2 YFSETQ. The whole variable domain, remainder taken from reference TRBV5-1 and TRBJ2-5, is KAGVTQTPRYLIKTRGQQVTLSCSPISGHRSVSWYQQTPGQGLQFLFEYFSETQRNKGNFPGRFSGRQFSNSRSEMNVSTLELGDSALYLCASSLTRGDQETQYFGPGTRLLVL.

This clonotype was observed many times. The chain joins TRBV10-3 to TRBJ1-6; the D gene is possibly TRBD1 (6 bases). Trimming cost V 9 bases and J 6 bases, with 12 bases left between them. Germline V gives CDR1 ENHRY, CDR2 SYGVKD. CDR3 length: 13 residues. Written as DNA, the CDR3 is TGTGCCATACAGGGAGAGTCTAATTCACCCCTCCACTTT. Its translation: CAIQGESNSPLHF.

This clonotype was detected only a few times. CDR3 sequence reads: CASSLGPDRSSYEQYF. Written as DNA, the CDR3 is TGTGCCAGCAGCTTAGGTCCCGACAGGAGCTCCTACGAGCAGTACTTC. This rearrangement joins TRBV7-2 to TRBJ2-7, with a tentative D call TRBD1 (6 bases). Trimming shortened V by 1 base and J by 0 bases, and 13 bases separated the two germline ends. Germline lookup yields CDR1 SGHTA and CDR2 FQGNSA. The CDR3 is 16 residues long.

This rearrangement joins TRBV5-6 to TRBJ2-1, with D possibly being TRBD1 (6 bases). The germline V gene has CDR1 SGHDT and CDR2 YYEEEE. The CDR3 spans 17 residues. V was cut by 1 base and J by 5 bases, with 19 bases left in between. Here the CDR3 reads CASSLLLVRGEDNEQFF. CDR3 nucleotide sequence: TGTGCCAGCAGCTTGTTACTTGTCAGGGGAGAGGACAATGAGCAGTTCTTC.

The CDR3: CASSSERGRDEQFF. CDR3 sequence (DNA): TGTGCCAGCAGCTCAGAGCGGGGTCGGGATGAGCAGTTCTTC. The V gene is TRBV7-3, the J gene TRBJ2-1; 7 bases are shared with TRBD2. Per the germline V gene, CDR1 is SGHTA and CDR2 is FQGTGA. J was trimmed by 8 bases and V by 4 bases; bases with no gene match: 8. CDR3 length: 14 amino acids.

The rearrangement uses TRBV28 and TRBJ2-1; TRBD1 might be the D (6 bases). The germline V gene encodes CDR1 MDHEN and CDR2 SYDVKM. The CDR3 length is 13 residues. V was shortened by 6 bases and J by 9 bases, with 15 bases between the two germline ends. The CDR3 DNA reads TGTGCCAGCAGCCACCACAGGGTAGGTGAGCAGTTCTTC. It yields the protein CASSHHRVGEQFF.

This clonotype has a count of ten or more. This sequence joins TRBV29-1 and TRBJ1-2; D not resolved. V shed 6 bases and J shed 3 bases, with 14 bases lying between them. This CDR3 has 13 amino acids. CDR1 SQVTM and CDR2 ANQGSEA come from the germline V gene. Written as DNA, the CDR3 is TGCAGCGTCGCCCTAAGGGCGGACTATGGCTACACCTTC. Protein product: CSVALRADYGYTF.

This clonotype was counted a few times. The J gene is TRBJ1-5, the V gene TRBV20-1; D possibly corresponds to TRBD1 (5 bases). The CDR3 has 13 residues. Trimming pared 7 bases from V and 1 base from J, leaving 11 bases between. Germline V CDR1 and CDR2: DFQATT, SNEGSKA (reference sequence). In DNA form, the CDR3 reads TGCAGTGTGGGGGGAATAAGCAATCAGCCCCAGCATTTT. This sequence encodes CSVGGISNQPQHF.

At least ten counts were recorded for this clonotype. The chain has TRBV29-1 and TRBJ2-7; 9 bases line up with TRBD1. V trimming: 7 bases; J trimming: 5 bases; junction bases outside the gene matches: 9. CDR1 SQVTM and CDR2 ANQGSEA come from the germline V gene. The CDR3 has 13 residues. The CDR3 coding sequence is TGCAGCGCTGGCTTACAGGGGGCGAACGAGCAGTACTTC. Residues: CSAGLQGANEQYF.

Concerning this clonotype itself: The germline gene is not matched at one end of the junction; a read error may be the cause. CDR3 sequence reads: CASSSPDRGASTEAFF. The CDR3 DNA reads TGTGCTAGCAGCTCCCCGGACAGGGGAGCCTCCACTGAAGCTTTCTTT. V and J are TRBV5-5 and TRBJ1-1; 9 nucleotides align to TRBD1. Per the germline V gene, CDR1 is SGHKS and CDR2 is YYEKEE (reference sequence). There are 16 residues in the CDR3.

This clonotype was seen a handful of times. The chain combines TRBV7-8 with TRBJ2-1; D is unresolved. There are 18 residues in the CDR3. Germline CDR1 and CDR2: SGHVS and FQNEAQ. V shed 5 bases and J shed 3 bases, with 23 bases lying between them. The CDR3 reads CASSPPLRSSKGYNEQFF. For the CDR3, the DNA is TGTGCCAGCAGCCCCCCCCTGCGATCCTCAAAGGGCTACAATGAGCAGTTCTTC. The full variable domain, its missing parts supplied by reference TRBV7-8 and TRBJ2-1, is GAGVSQSPRYKVAKRGQDVALRCDPISGHVSLFWYQQALGQGPEFLTYFQNEAQLDKSGLPSDRFFAERPEGSVSTLKIQRTQQEDSAVYLCASSPPLRSSKGYNEQFFGPGTRLTVL.

This rearrangement joins TRBV20-1 to TRBJ1-1; 8 bases align to TRBD1. CDR3 length equals 13 residues. Trimming cost V 6 bases and J 0 bases; bases outside gene matches: 3. From germline, CDR1 is DFQATT and CDR2 SNEGSKA (reference sequence). For the CDR3, the DNA is TGCAGTGCCAAACAGGGGGTGAACACTGAAGCTTTCTTT. This gives the protein CSAKQGVNTEAFF.

V gene TRBV28 combines with J gene TRBJ2-5, with 8 bases aligning to TRBD1. Looked up from germline, CDR1 is MDHEN and CDR2 is SYDVKM. This CDR3 has 13 residues. With 8 bases clipped from V and 1 base from J, the junction kept 3 bases outside the gene matches. The CDR3 DNA reads as TGTGCCAGCGGGGACAGGCCCCAAGAGACCCAGTACTTC. The encoded protein is CASGDRPQETQYF. The variable domain in full, with the rest retrieved from reference TRBV28 and TRBJ2-5, is DVKVTQSSRYLVKRTGEKVFLECVQDMDHENMFWYRQDPGLGLRLIYFSYDVKMKEKGDIPEGYSVSREKKERFSLILESASTNQTSMYLCASGDRPQETQYFGPGTRLLVL.

This clonotype was counted at least ten times. The rearrangement joins TRBV6-1 to TRBJ2-4; no definite D call. V shed 3 bases and J shed 0 bases, with 12 bases lying between them. Germline V CDR1 and CDR2: MNHNS, SASEGT. The CDR3 covers 16 residues. CDR3 residues: CASSDLRLVAKNIQYF. The CDR3 coding sequence is TGTGCCAGCAGTGACCTCCGACTTGTAGCCAAAAACATTCAGTACTTC.